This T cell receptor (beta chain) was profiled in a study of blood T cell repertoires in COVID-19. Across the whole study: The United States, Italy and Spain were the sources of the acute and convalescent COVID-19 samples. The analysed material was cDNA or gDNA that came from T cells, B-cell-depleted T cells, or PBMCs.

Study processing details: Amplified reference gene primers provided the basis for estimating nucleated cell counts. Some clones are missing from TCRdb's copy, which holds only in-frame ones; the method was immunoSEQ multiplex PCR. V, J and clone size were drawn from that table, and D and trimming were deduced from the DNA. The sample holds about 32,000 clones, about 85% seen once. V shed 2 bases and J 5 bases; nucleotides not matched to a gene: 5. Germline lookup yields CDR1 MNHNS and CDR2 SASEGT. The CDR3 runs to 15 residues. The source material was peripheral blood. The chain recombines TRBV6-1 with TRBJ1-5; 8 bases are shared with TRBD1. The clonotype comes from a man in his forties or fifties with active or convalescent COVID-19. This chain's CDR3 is CASSEFQGAHQPQHF. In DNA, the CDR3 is TGTGCCAGCAGTGAATTCCAGGGGGCCCATCAGCCCCAGCATTTT.